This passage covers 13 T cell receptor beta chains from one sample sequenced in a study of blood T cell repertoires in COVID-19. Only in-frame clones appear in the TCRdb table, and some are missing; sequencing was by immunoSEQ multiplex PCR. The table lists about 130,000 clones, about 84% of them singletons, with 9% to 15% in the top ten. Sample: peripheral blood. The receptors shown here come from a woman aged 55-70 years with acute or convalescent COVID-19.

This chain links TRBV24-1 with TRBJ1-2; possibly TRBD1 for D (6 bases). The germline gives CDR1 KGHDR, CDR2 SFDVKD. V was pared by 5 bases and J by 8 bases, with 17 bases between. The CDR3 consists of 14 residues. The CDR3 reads CATSATKQGFGYTF. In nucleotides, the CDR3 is TGTGCCACCAGTGCCACGAAACAGGGATTCGGCTACACCTTC.

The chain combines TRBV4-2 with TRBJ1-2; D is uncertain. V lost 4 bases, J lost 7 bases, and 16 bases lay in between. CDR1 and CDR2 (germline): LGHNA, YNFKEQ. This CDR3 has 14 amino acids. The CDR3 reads CASSLLRDSGGYTF. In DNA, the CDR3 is TGTGCCAGCAGCCTCCTCCGGGATTCGGGTGGCTACACCTTC.

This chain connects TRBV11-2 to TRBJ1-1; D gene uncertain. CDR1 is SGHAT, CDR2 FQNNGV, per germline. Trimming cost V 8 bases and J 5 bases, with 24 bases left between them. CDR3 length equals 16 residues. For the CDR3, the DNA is TGTGCCAGCGCCGGAACTACTTTAGGGAGAAGGACTGAAGCTTTCTTT. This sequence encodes CASAGTTLGRRTEAFF.

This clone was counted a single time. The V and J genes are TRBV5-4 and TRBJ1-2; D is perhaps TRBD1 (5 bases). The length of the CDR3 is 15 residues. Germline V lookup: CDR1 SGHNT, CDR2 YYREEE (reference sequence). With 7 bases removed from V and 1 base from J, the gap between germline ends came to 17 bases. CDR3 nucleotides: TGTGCCAGCTTCCCCCACGACAGCTTTAACTATGGCTACACCTTC. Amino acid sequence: CASFPHDSFNYGYTF.

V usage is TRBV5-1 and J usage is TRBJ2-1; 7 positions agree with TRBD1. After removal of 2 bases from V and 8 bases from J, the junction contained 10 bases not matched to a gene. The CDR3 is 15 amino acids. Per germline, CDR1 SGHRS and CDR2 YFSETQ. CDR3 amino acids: CASSFLAGGDDEQFF. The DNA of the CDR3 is TGCGCCAGCAGCTTTCTTGCAGGGGGAGACGATGAGCAGTTCTTC. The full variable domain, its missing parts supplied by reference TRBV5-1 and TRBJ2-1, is KAGVTQTPRYLIKTRGQQVTLSCSPISGHRSVSWYQQTPGQGLQFLFEYFSETQRNKGNFPGRFSGRQFSNSRSEMNVSTLELGDSALYLCASSFLAGGDDEQFFGPGTRLTVL.

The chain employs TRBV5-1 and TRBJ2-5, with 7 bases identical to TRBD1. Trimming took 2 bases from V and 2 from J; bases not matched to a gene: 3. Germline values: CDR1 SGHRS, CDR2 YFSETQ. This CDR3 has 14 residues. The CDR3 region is CASSFGRGQETQYF. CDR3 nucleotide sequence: TGCGCCAGCAGCTTCGGCAGGGGGCAAGAGACCCAGTACTTC.

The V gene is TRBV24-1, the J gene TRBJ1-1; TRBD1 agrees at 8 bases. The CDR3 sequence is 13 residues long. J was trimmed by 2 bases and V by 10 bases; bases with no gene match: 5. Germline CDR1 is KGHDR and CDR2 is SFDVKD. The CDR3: CATSGGINTEAFF. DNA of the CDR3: TGTGCCACTTCAGGGGGCATTAACACTGAAGCTTTCTTT.

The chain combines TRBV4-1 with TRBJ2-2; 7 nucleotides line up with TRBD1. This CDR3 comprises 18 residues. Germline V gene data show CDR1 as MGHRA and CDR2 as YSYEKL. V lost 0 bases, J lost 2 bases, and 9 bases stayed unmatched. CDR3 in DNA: TGCGCCAGCAGCCAAGATAGGCCAGGGGGTAAAAACACCGGGGAGCTGTTTTTT. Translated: CASSQDRPGGKNTGELFF.

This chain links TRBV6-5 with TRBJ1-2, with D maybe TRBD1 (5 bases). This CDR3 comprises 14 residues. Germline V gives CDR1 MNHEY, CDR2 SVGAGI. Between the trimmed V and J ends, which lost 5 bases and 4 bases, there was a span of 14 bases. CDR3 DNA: TGTGCCAGCAGTCAGGGAGGGATTATCTATGGCTACACCTTC. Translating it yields CASSQGGIIYGYTF.

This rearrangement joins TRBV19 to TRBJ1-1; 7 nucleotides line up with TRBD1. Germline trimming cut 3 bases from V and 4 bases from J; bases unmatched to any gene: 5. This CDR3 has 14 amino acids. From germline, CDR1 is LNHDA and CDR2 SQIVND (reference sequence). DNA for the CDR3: TGTGCCAGTAGTATTTTCGGACAGGCCACTGAAGCTTTCTTT. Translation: CASSIFGQATEAFF. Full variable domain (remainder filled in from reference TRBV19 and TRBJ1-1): DGGITQSPKYLFRKEGQNVTLSCEQNLNHDAMYWYRQDPGQGLRLIYYSQIVNDFQKGDIAEGYSVSREKKESFPLTVTSAQKNPTAFYLCASSIFGQATEAFFGQGTRLTVV.

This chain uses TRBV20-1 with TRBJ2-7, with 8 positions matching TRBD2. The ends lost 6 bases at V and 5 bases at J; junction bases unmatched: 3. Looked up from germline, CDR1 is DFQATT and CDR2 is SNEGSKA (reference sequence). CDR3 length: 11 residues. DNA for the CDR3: TGCAGTGCCACTAGCGGTCACGAGCAGTACTTC. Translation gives CSATSGHEQYF.

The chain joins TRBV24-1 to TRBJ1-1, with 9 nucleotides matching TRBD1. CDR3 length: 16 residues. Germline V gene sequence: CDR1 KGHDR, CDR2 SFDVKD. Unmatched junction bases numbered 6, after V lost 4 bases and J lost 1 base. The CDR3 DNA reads TGTGCCACCAGTGACTCGACAGGGGGATGGAACACTGAAGCTTTCTTT. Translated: CATSDSTGGWNTEAFF.

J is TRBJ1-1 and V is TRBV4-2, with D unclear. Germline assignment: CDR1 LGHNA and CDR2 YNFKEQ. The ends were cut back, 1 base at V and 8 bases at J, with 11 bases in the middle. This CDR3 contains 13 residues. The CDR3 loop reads CASSQVGGREAFF. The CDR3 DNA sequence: TGTGCCAGCAGCCAAGTGGGAGGGAGAGAAGCTTTCTTT.